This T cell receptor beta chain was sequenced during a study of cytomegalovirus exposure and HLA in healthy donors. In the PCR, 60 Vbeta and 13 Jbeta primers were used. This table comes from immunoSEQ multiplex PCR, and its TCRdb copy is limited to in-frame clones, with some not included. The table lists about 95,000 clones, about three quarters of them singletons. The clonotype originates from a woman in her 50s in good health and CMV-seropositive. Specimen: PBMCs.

CDR3 DNA: TGTGCCAGTAGTCCGGGGTCCAACACTGAAGCTTTCTTT. Protein product: CASSPGSNTEAFF. The V gene is TRBV19, the J gene TRBJ1-1; D is ambiguous. The CDR3 runs to 13 residues. Trimming removed 5 bases from V and 2 bases from J, with 9 bases in between. From germline, CDR1 is LNHDA and CDR2 SQIVND (reference sequence).